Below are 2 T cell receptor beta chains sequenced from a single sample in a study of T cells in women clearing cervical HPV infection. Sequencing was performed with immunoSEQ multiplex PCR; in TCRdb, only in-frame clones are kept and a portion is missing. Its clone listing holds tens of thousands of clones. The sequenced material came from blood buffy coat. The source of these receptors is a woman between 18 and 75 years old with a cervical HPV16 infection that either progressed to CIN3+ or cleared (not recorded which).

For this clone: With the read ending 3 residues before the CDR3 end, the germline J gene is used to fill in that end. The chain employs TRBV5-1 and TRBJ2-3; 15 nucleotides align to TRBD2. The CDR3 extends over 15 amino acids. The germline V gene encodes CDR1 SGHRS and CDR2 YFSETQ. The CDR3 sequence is CASGWTSGGAGTQYF. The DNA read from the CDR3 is TGCGCCAGCGGATGGACTAGCGGGGGGGCCGGGACG.

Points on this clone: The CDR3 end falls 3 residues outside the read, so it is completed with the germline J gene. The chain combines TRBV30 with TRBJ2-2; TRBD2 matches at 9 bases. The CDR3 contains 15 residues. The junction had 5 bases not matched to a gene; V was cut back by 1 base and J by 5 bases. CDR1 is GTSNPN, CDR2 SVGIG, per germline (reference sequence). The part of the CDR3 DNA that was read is TGTGCCTGGAGTGGGCGGGGGGGCAGAACCGGGGAG. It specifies CAWSGRGGRTGE. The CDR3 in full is CAWSGRGGRTGELFF.